This T cell receptor beta chain was captured by sequencing in a study of cytomegalovirus exposure and HLA in healthy donors. Regarding the study as a whole: Reported results showed that the classifier diagnosed cytomegalovirus status with high specificity and sensitivity.

Trimming took 0 bases from V and 6 from J, leaving 17 bases between them. The CDR3 contains 16 residues. Germline values: CDR1 SGHRS, CDR2 YFSETQ. As for this clone: Its antigen remains unknown.

The repertoire was sequenced with immunoSEQ multiplex PCR; TCRdb's copy has only in-frame clones and lacks some. The data hold some 69,000 clones, with around 97% observed a single time. The TCR sequence derives from a man younger than 35 in good health and CMV-seronegative. Material for sequencing was PBMCs. The chain couples TRBV5-1 to TRBJ2-3; perhaps TRBD2 as D (5 bases). The CDR3 loop reads CASSLVTGLSGDTQYF. The CDR3 DNA reads as TGCGCCAGCAGCTTGGTGACCGGGCTCTCGGGGGATACGCAGTATTTT.